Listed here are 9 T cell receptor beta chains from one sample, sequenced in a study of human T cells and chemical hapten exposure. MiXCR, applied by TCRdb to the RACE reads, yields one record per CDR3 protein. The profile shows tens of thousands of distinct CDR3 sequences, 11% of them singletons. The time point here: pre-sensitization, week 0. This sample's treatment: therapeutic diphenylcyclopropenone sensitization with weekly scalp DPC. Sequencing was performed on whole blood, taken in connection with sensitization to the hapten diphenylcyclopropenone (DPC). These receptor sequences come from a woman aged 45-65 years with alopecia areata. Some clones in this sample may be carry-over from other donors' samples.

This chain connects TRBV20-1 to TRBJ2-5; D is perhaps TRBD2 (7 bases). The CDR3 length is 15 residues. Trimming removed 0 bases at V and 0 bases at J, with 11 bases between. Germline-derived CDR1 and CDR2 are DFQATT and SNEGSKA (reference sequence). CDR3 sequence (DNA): TGCAGTGCTAGAGAACTAGGGGGGGACCAAGAGACCCAGTACTTC. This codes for CSARELGGDQETQYF.

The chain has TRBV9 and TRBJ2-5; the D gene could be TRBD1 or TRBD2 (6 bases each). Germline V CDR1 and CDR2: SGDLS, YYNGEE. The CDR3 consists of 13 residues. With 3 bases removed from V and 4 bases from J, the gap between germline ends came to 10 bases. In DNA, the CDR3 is TGTGCCAGCAGCGAAGGGGGGTCAGAGACCCAGTACTTC. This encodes CASSEGGSETQYF.

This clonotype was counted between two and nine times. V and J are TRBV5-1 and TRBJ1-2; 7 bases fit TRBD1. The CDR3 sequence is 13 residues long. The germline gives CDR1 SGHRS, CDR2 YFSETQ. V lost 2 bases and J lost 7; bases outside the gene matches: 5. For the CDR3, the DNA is TGCGCCAGCAGCTTACAACAGGGGTCTGGCTACACCTTC. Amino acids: CASSLQQGSGYTF.

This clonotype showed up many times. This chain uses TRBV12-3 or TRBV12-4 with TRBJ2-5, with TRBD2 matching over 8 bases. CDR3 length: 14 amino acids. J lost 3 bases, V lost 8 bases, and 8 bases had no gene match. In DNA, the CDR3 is TGTGCCAGCGCCCGGGGGACTAGGGAAGAGACCCAGTACTTC. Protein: CASARGTREETQYF.

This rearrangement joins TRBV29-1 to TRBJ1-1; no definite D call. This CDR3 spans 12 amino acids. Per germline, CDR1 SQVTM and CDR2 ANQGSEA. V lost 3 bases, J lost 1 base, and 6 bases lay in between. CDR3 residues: CSVEVGNTEAFF. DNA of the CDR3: TGCAGCGTTGAGGTTGGGAACACTGAAGCTTTCTTT.

The CDR3 reads CASSYLGQGSSGNTIYF. DNA for the CDR3: TGTGCCAGCAGTTACTTGGGACAGGGGAGCTCTGGAAACACCATATATTTT. This chain joins TRBV6-5 and TRBJ1-3; 10 bases line up with TRBD1. This CDR3 is built from 17 residues. With V trimmed by 1 base and J by 0 bases, 3 bases remained unmatched. Germline-derived CDR1 and CDR2 are MNHEY and SVGAGI.

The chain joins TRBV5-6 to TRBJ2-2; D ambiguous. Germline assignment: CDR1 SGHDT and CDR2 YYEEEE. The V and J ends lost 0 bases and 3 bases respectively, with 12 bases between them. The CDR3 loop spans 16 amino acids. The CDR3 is CASSLEVDPDTGELFF. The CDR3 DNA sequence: TGTGCCAGCAGCTTGGAAGTTGATCCGGACACCGGGGAGCTGTTTTTT.

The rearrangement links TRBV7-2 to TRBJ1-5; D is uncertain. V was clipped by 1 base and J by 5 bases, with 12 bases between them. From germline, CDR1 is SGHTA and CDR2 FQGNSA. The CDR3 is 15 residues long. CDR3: CASSLVPVSYQPQHF. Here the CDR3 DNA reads TGTGCCAGCAGCTTAGTTCCGGTATCTTATCAGCCCCAGCATTTT.

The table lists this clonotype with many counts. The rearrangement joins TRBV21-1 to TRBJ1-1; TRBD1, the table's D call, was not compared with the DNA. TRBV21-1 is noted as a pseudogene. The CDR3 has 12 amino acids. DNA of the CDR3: TGTGCCAGCATGGGGGGATTCACTGAAGCTTTCTTT. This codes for CASMGGFTEAFF.